Each of the 16 T cell receptor beta chains below was sequenced from the same sample in a study of blood T cell repertoires in COVID-19 (dated by TCRdb to the early 2020s). Libraries were built with the immunoSEQ multiplex PCR assay. TCRdb obtained this table from immuneACCESS and retained in-frame rearrangements with V and J assigned. These tables miss some clones; where compared with another copy, unresolved V genes account for less than half of the shortfall, and the remainder is unexplained. The sample table shows 250,000 to 300,000 clones, and about 87% are seen once. The top ten hold 9.5% to 13% of the sample. Sequencing was carried out using peripheral blood. These receptors came from a woman between 70 and 85 years old with COVID-19, enrolled during active disease.

A note on this clone: A junction boundary mismatches the germline segment, possibly from a read error. The chain joins TRBV5-1 to TRBJ2-5, with 7 bases identical to TRBD1. Germline V CDR1 and CDR2: SGHRS, YFSETQ. The CDR3 is made up of 13 amino acids. CDR3 nucleotide sequence: TGCGCCAGCAGCCTAGGGACAGAGCCCCCTCGGAACTTC. Translated: CASSLGTEPPRNF.

V gene TRBV6-2 or TRBV6-3 combines with J gene TRBJ2-1; TRBD1 matches at 8 bases. This CDR3 comprises 15 residues. Per the germline V gene, CDR1 is MNHEY and CDR2 is SVGEGT. Trimming took 3 bases from V and 6 from J; bases not matched to a gene: 7. CDR3 sequence: CASSYRTGNLNEQFF. The CDR3 region has the DNA TGTGCCAGCAGTTATCGGACAGGGAATCTCAATGAGCAGTTCTTC.

The rearrangement uses TRBV12-3 or TRBV12-4 and TRBJ1-3, with D maybe TRBD1 (5 bases). V was clipped by 7 bases and J by 4 bases, with 11 bases between them. The CDR3 runs to 13 residues. The CDR3 DNA follows: TGTGCCAGCACCCTCACAGGAGGAAACACCATATATTTT. It encodes CASTLTGGNTIYF.

V is TRBV19 and J is TRBJ1-5, with D perhaps matching TRBD1 (6 bases). This CDR3 is built from 13 residues. The germline gives CDR1 LNHDA, CDR2 SQIVND (reference sequence). V was pared by 5 bases and J by 4 bases, with 9 bases between. The CDR3 sequence is CASSVQGNQPQHF. The DNA for the CDR3 is TGTGCCAGTAGTGTCCAGGGGAATCAGCCCCAGCATTTT. Filled out from reference TRBV19 and TRBJ1-5, the complete variable domain reads DGGITQSPKYLFRKEGQNVTLSCEQNLNHDAMYWYRQDPGQGLRLIYYSQIVNDFQKGDIAEGYSVSREKKESFPLTVTSAQKNPTAFYLCASSVQGNQPQHFGDGTRLSIL.

The CDR3 loop is CASSLEIRDEQYF. The CDR3 DNA reads TGTGCCAGCAGCTTAGAGATCCGGGACGAGCAGTACTTC. The gene calls are TRBV11-3 and TRBJ2-7, with D unclear. Deletions cut 0 bases from V and 5 bases from J, with 8 bases between. The CDR3 loop spans 13 amino acids. Germline-derived CDR1 and CDR2 are SGHNT and YENEEA.

This chain uses TRBV9 with TRBJ2-7; 7 positions agree with TRBD2. Germline V lookup: CDR1 SGDLS, CDR2 YYNGEE. The CDR3 contains 14 residues. V shed 0 bases and J 8 bases; nucleotides not matched to a gene: 8. In DNA, the CDR3 is TGTGCCAGCAGCGTAGGGACTAGTAGTTACCAGCAGTACTTC. Translating gives CASSVGTSSYQQYF.

This clone was observed a few times. V usage is TRBV19 and J usage is TRBJ2-7; 10 nucleotides agree with TRBD2. This CDR3 has 15 amino acids. The germline gives CDR1 LNHDA, CDR2 SQIVND (reference sequence). The trim removed 7 bases at V and 0 bases at J, leaving 6 bases unmatched. CDR3 in amino acids: CASNPAGGSSYEQYF. The CDR3 nucleotides are TGTGCCAGTAATCCAGCGGGAGGGAGCTCCTACGAGCAGTACTTC. The complete variable domain, with remaining parts taken from reference TRBV19 and TRBJ2-7, reads DGGITQSPKYLFRKEGQNVTLSCEQNLNHDAMYWYRQDPGQGLRLIYYSQIVNDFQKGDIAEGYSVSREKKESFPLTVTSAQKNPTAFYLCASNPAGGSSYEQYFGPGTRLTVT.

The CDR3 spells CASRPDRGEGETQYF. CDR3 sequence (DNA): TGTGCCAGCAGACCGGACAGGGGGGAAGGGGAGACCCAGTACTTC. The chain has TRBV2 and TRBJ2-5, with 10 nucleotides matching TRBD1. Germline assignment: CDR1 SNHLY and CDR2 FYNNEI. The V segment lost 6 bases and the J segment 5 bases; nucleotides outside the gene matches: 9. This CDR3 is 15 amino acids long.

The rearrangement uses TRBV10-3 and TRBJ2-1, with 12 bases fitting TRBD2. CDR3 length: 14 amino acids. Unmatched junction bases numbered 4, after V lost 3 bases and J lost 10 bases. Germline V gives CDR1 ENHRY, CDR2 SYGVKD. DNA for the CDR3: TGTGCCATCAGTGAAGGACTAGCGGGACGAGAGCAGTTCTTC. This sequence encodes CAISEGLAGREQFF.

This chain connects TRBV4-1 to TRBJ1-6, with 10 bases identical to TRBD1. Germline values: CDR1 MGHRA, CDR2 YSYEKL. The CDR3 is 20 residues long. With V trimmed by 2 bases and J by 0 bases, 10 bases remained unmatched. The CDR3 DNA sequence: TGCGCCAGCAGCCAAAAGGGACAGGGGATGGGGAGCTCCTATAATTCACCCCTCCACTTT. Amino acid sequence: CASSQKGQGMGSSYNSPLHF.

A few counts support this clone. J is TRBJ1-1 and V is TRBV7-2, with 9 bases aligning to TRBD1. CDR1 and CDR2 (germline): SGHTA, FQGNSA. The V gene end was trimmed by 4 bases and the J gene end by 4 bases; junction bases not matched to a gene: 4. The CDR3 spans 14 residues. CDR3: CASSWTGEGTEAFF. The CDR3 DNA sequence: TGTGCCAGCAGCTGGACAGGGGAGGGCACTGAAGCTTTCTTT.

The sample holds one count of this clone. The chain employs TRBV18 and TRBJ1-5, with D tentatively TRBD1 (5 bases). The CDR3 spans 18 residues. Germline assignment: CDR1 KGHSH and CDR2 LQKENI. V was trimmed by 3 bases and J by 0 bases, leaving 18 bases between them. The CDR3 region is CASSPIYSTAYSNQPQHF. DNA for the CDR3: TGTGCCAGCTCACCTATCTACTCGACAGCCTATAGCAATCAGCCCCAGCATTTT. Complete variable domain (other parts from reference TRBV18 and TRBJ1-5): NAGVMQNPRHLVRRRGQEARLRCSPMKGHSHVYWYRQLPEEGLKFMVYLQKENIIDESGMPKERFSAEFPKEGPSILRIQQVVRGDSAAYFCASSPIYSTAYSNQPQHFGDGTRLSIL.

This clone was seen a single time. CDR3 bases: TGCGCCAGCAGCTTGGATAGCGGGAGTGGGAATGAGCAGTTCTTC. This gives the protein CASSLDSGSGNEQFF. The genes are TRBV5-1 and TRBJ2-1, with 9 nucleotides matching TRBD2. Germline V CDR1 and CDR2: SGHRS, YFSETQ. The CDR3 is 15 residues long. Losses at the gene ends were 0 bases for V and 7 bases for J; bases not matched to a gene: 5.

The chain employs TRBV25-1 and TRBJ1-3; 7 positions match TRBD1. V dropped 4 bases and J dropped 0; count of bases not matched to a gene: 6. The CDR3 runs to 16 residues. Germline CDR1 reads MGHDK; CDR2 reads SYGVNS. DNA for the CDR3: TGTGCCAGCAGTGCCGGGACAGCGAACTCTGGAAACACCATATATTTT. It yields the protein CASSAGTANSGNTIYF.

The chain recombines TRBV5-1 with TRBJ2-7; 10 bases line up with TRBD1. The CDR3 loop spans 13 amino acids. Per the germline V gene, CDR1 is SGHRS and CDR2 is YFSETQ. J gave up 5 bases and V 3 bases, and 2 bases lay outside the gene matches. The CDR3 here is CASSWDRGNEQYF. For the CDR3, the DNA is TGCGCCAGCAGCTGGGACAGGGGTAACGAGCAGTACTTC.

The chain employs TRBV7-2 and TRBJ1-3, with TRBD1 matching 7 bases. The germline V gene encodes CDR1 SGHTA and CDR2 FQGNSA. This CDR3 region has 16 residues. Trimming removed 1 base from V and 3 bases from J; junction bases left unmatched: 6. CDR3 loop: CASSLEGTVGGNTIYF. DNA of the CDR3: TGTGCCAGCAGCTTAGAAGGGACAGTAGGTGGAAACACCATATATTTT. The full variable domain, completed using reference TRBV7-2 and TRBJ1-3, is GAGVSQSPSNKVTEKGKDVELRCDPISGHTALYWYRQSLGQGLEFLIYFQGNSAPDKSGLPSDRFSAERTGGSVSTLTIQRTQQEDSAVYLCASSLEGTVGGNTIYFGEGSWLTVV.